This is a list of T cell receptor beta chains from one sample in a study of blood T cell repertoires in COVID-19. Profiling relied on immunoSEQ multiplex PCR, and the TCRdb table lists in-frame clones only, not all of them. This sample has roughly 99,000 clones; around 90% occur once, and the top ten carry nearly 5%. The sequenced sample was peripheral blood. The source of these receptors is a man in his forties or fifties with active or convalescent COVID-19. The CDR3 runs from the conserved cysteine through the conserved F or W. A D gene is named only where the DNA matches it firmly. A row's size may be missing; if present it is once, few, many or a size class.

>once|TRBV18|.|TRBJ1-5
CASSPPNQANSNQPQHF
TGTGCCAGCTCACCACCGAACCAGGCTAATAGCAATCAGCCCCAGCATTTT
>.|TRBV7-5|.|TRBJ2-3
CVRSLAAGRADTQYF
TGTGTCAGAAGCTTAGCGGCGGGGAGAGCAGATACGCAGTATTTT
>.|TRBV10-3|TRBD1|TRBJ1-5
CAISGGTGYQPQHF
TGTGCCATCAGTGGGGGGACAGGGTACCAGCCCCAGCATTTT
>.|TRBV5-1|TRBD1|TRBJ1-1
CASSSQGATEAFF
TGCGCCAGCAGCTCCCAGGGGGCCACTGAAGCTTTCTTT
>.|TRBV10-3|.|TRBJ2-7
CASRPGTDTYEQYF
TGTGCCAGCCGGCCCGGGACTGACACCTACGAGCAGTACTTC
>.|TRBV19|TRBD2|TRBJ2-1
CASELGLAGDEQFF
TGTGCCAGTGAACTCGGACTAGCGGGAGACGAGCAGTTCTTC
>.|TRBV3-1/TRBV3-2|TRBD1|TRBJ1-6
CASSLGDRMNSPLHF
TGTGCCAGCAGCCTTGGGGACAGAATGAATTCACCCCTCCACTTT
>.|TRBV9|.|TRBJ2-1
CASSVGGYPGDEQFF
TGTGCCAGCAGCGTAGGCGGTTACCCAGGGGATGAGCAGTTCTTC
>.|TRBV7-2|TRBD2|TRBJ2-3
CASSTLGGGGTDTQYF
TGTGCCAGCAGCACCTTGGGCGGGGGTGGCACAGATACGCAGTATTTT
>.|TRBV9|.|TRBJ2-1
CASSAPGTPTYNEQFF
TGTGCCAGCAGCGCCCCCGGGACTCCCACCTACAATGAGCAGTTCTTC
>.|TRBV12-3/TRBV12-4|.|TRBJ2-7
CASSLGSYEQYF
TGTGCCAGCAGTTTGGGCAGCTACGAGCAGTACTTC
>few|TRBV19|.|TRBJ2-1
CASRETINNEQFF
TGTGCCAGTAGGGAGACTATTAACAATGAGCAGTTCTTC
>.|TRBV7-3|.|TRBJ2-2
CASSFRQDGELFF
TGTGCCAGCAGCTTTCGACAGGACGGGGAGCTGTTTTTT
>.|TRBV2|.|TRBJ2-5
CASSKGLVRETQYF
TGTGCCAGCAGTAAGGGGCTAGTAAGAGAGACCCAGTACTTC
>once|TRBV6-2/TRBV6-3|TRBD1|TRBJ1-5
CASSAIRGKDQPQHF
TGTGCCAGCAGTGCAATCAGGGGGAAGGATCAGCCCCAGCATTTT
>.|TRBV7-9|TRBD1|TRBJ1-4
CASRRDRVEEKLFF
TGTGCCAGCAGGAGAGACAGGGTAGAAGAAAAACTGTTTTTT
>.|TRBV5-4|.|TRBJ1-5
CASSPGQSNQPQHF
TGTGCCAGCAGTCCAGGACAGAGCAATCAGCCCCAGCATTTT
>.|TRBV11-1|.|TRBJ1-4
CASSPRRSRNEKLFF
TGTGCCAGCAGCCCCCGCCGAAGCCGTAATGAAAAACTGTTTTTT
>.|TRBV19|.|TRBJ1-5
CASSFLGDGQPQHF
TGTGCCAGTAGTTTCTTAGGGGATGGGCAGCCCCAGCATTTT
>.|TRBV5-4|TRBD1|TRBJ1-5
CASSDGTANQPQHF
TGTGCCAGCAGCGACGGGACAGCTAATCAGCCCCAGCATTTT
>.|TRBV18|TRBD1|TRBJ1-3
CASSTRAGTEGGNTIYF
TGTGCCAGCTCAACAAGAGCCGGGACAGAAGGTGGAAACACCATATATTTT
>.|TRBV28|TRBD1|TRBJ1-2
CASSSGTGWFLTF
TGTGCCAGCAGTTCCGGGACAGGGTGGTTTTTGACCTTC
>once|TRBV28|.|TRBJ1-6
CASSLSQTDPYNSPLHF
TGTGCCAGCAGTTTATCCCAGACAGACCCCTATAATTCACCCCTCCACTTT
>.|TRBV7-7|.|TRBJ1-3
CASSLGGGSGNTIYF
TGTGCCAGCAGCTTAGGGGGCGGCTCTGGAAACACCATATATTTT
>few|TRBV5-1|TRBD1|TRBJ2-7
CASSPGQTYEQYF
TGCGCCAGCAGCCCGGGACAGACCTACGAGCAGTACTTC